Listed below are T cell receptor beta chains from one sample, sequenced in a study of early T cells in non-severe SARS-CoV-2 infection. TCRdb re-analysed the 5' RACE reads in MiXCR, keeping a single row per CDR3 protein. The sample has approximately 66,000 distinct CDR3 sequences; about an eighth are singletons. The sample was whole blood. The receptors originated from an adult who was a healthcare worker with PCR-confirmed SARS-CoV-2 infection or an uninfected control (not recorded which). The CDR3 runs from the conserved cysteine through the conserved F or W. A D gene is named only where the DNA matches it firmly.

d_call | j_call | v_call | cdr3_aa
- | TRBJ2-3 | TRBV12-3/TRBV12-4 | CASRELHTDTQYF
TRBD2 | TRBJ2-6 | TRBV29-1 | CSAQGLADGVLTF
- | TRBJ2-7 | TRBV15 | CATSRELGLRQGSRDEQYF
TRBD1 | TRBJ2-1 | TRBV20-1 | CSAPPGGQGINEQFF
TRBD1 | TRBJ2-2 | TRBV5-1 | CASSSGQGVTGELFF
TRBD1 | TRBJ2-3 | TRBV9 | CASSVGLRGQTDTQYF
TRBD2 | TRBJ2-3 | TRBV6-1 | CASSELAGGPDTQYF
TRBD2 | TRBJ2-1 | TRBV11-2 | CASSQAGTSGRRNNEQFF
TRBD2 | TRBJ2-1 | TRBV20-1 | CSAIKREGGNEQFF
- | TRBJ2-7 | TRBV27 | CASSLTGYGTYEQYF
TRBD2 | TRBJ2-1 | TRBV29-1 | CSVRVTSGTNEQFF
TRBD2 | TRBJ2-1 | TRBV7-2 | CASSLTSGRGVEQFF
- | TRBJ1-1 | TRBV9 | CASSVAPGNTEAFF
TRBD1 | TRBJ2-3 | TRBV20-1 | CSAGQGFTDTQYF
- | TRBJ1-1 | TRBV5-5 | CASSQSLMNTEAFF
- | TRBJ2-3 | TRBV18 | CASSPMRWDTQYF
- | TRBJ2-5 | TRBV29-1 | CSVEGALGETQYF
TRBD1 | TRBJ2-6 | TRBV29-1 | CSVPQGTGANVLTF
- | TRBJ2-1 | TRBV5-1 | CASSLDFGSYNEQFF
- | TRBJ2-7 | TRBV6-1 | CASSETLNSYEQYF
- | TRBJ2-3 | TRBV3-1 | CASSPGSQLTDTQYF
TRBD1 | TRBJ1-1 | TRBV7-9 | CASSLAGGEYEAFF
- | TRBJ2-2 | TRBV28 | CASTEGGELFF
TRBD1 | TRBJ1-6 | TRBV7-6 | CTSSSGQGDSPLHF
- | TRBJ1-1 | TRBV19 | CASSIAGGTEVFF
- | TRBJ2-7 | TRBV29-1 | CSVLRDRSSYEQYF
- | TRBJ2-5 | TRBV5-1 | CASSPQGEETQYF
- | TRBJ2-4 | TRBV12-5 | CASGLVFSETSKNIQYF
TRBD1 | TRBJ2-2 | TRBV3-1 | CASSQDAGGGGELFF
TRBD2 | TRBJ2-3 | TRBV27 | CASRQTSGIDTQYF
- | TRBJ2-6 | TRBV27 | CASSPQGTGANVLTF
- | TRBJ2-7 | TRBV5-1 | CASRQGSFYEQYF
TRBD2 | TRBJ2-7 | TRBV5-1 | CASRPAGDLYEQYF
- | TRBJ2-1 | TRBV7-2 | CASSLGLPDEQFF
- | TRBJ1-6 | TRBV20-1 | CSASGQNNSPLHF
- | TRBJ1-1 | TRBV7-3 | CASSFGGMNTEAFF
- | TRBJ2-5 | TRBV7-9 | CASSPGAVGQETQYF
- | TRBJ1-4 | TRBV6-1 | CASSEERANEKLFF
- | TRBJ1-6 | TRBV5-4 | CASSPAQNSPLHF
TRBD1 | TRBJ1-3 | TRBV30 | CAWRGQGRNTIYF
- | TRBJ1-6 | TRBV7-9 | CASSLARGPLHF
- | TRBJ1-4 | TRBV4-1 | CASSQDSTDSSNEKLFF
- | TRBJ2-1 | TRBV7-9 | CASSFTADNEQFF
TRBD1 | TRBJ2-1 | TRBV7-9 | CASQRQGDNEQFF
TRBD2 | TRBJ2-1 | TRBV6-5 | CASSTGTSVEQFF
- | TRBJ2-5 | TRBV20-1 | CSARAAREQETQYF
- | TRBJ2-5 | TRBV7-2 | CASSFETQETQYF
TRBD1 | TRBJ2-3 | TRBV11-2 | CASSFGTGGTDTQYF
- | TRBJ1-1 | TRBV7-2 | CASSFGTEAFF
TRBD2 | TRBJ2-7 | TRBV27 | CASSASPGLAVYEQYF
- | TRBJ2-5 | TRBV5-1 | CASSFTSQETRYF
- | TRBJ1-3 | TRBV14 | CASSPDSKRRNTIYF
- | TRBJ2-3 | TRBV5-6 | CASSLYDTQYF
TRBD1 | TRBJ2-7 | TRBV6-2/TRBV6-3 | CASRMGQGVYEQYF